This T cell receptor (beta chain) appears in the sequencing data of a study of blood T cells in healthy people across ages. The study's findings and limits: The diversity estimates, figures obtained from one million T cells, were considered underestimates.

The second PCR ran about 6 to 12 cycles with a sample-barcoded 5' primer and J-beta primers. Carrying 12 random nucleotides, a template-switch adaptor labeled each individual cDNA molecule. Each CDR3 protein gets one entry after TCRdb re-called the 5' RACE reads with MiXCR. The table records hundreds of thousands of distinct CDR3 sequences, about 28% of them present only once. V was clipped by 4 bases and J by 0 bases, with 16 bases between them. Germline assignment: CDR1 MDHEN and CDR2 SYDVKM. The CDR3 is made up of 17 amino acids. This clonotype has at least ten counts. Its antigen remains unidentified. Each donor's blood draw was approximately 10 milliliters of peripheral blood.

Sequences were obtained from blood. The source of this sequence is an elderly woman in good health. The chain recombines TRBV28 with TRBJ2-4; D is possibly TRBD1 (6 bases). The DNA of the CDR3 is TGTGCCAGCAGTTACACAGGACAGAGCCTAGCCAAAAACATTCAGTACTTC. Its protein is CASSYTGQSLAKNIQYF.